The rows below give T cell receptor beta chains drawn from one sample of a study of blood T cell repertoires in COVID-19. Clones were sequenced by immunoSEQ multiplex PCR, and TCRdb holds only the in-frame ones, with some missing. Of roughly 170,000 clones in the sample, less than 90% are singletons; the top ten hold around a quarter. Sequencing input: peripheral blood. The receptors come from a man aged 55 to 69 with acute or convalescent COVID-19. Both conserved end residues are trimmed from each CDR3. Fields, in order: J gene, V gene, D gene, CDR3 length, CDR3 protein. The D gene is left open where the match is weak.

TRBJ2-3	TRBV9	TRBD2	16	ASSVPLLGREGTDTQY
TRBJ1-2	TRBV7-9	-	14	ASSLGPGQRRYGYT
TRBJ2-7	TRBV15	TRBD2	14	ATSRDRTSGFYEQY
TRBJ1-2	TRBV5-1	-	10	ASSTGSWGYT
TRBJ1-2	TRBV5-8	-	15	ASSPGSAPDSFYGYT
TRBJ2-2	TRBV30	-	13	AWTRPGTSAGELF
TRBJ1-3	TRBV30	-	12	AWSLGGSGNTIY
TRBJ1-2	TRBV19	TRBD1	13	ASSISTGANYGYT
TRBJ2-1	TRBV11-2	TRBD2	13	ASSSGLAGASEQF
TRBJ1-1	TRBV9	TRBD1	13	ASSPRQGTLPEAF
TRBJ1-4	TRBV7-9	-	12	ASSFGQVNEKLF
TRBJ2-3	TRBV2	-	12	ASSEGAGEDTQY
TRBJ1-4	TRBV7-8	-	13	ASRPQGAANEKLF